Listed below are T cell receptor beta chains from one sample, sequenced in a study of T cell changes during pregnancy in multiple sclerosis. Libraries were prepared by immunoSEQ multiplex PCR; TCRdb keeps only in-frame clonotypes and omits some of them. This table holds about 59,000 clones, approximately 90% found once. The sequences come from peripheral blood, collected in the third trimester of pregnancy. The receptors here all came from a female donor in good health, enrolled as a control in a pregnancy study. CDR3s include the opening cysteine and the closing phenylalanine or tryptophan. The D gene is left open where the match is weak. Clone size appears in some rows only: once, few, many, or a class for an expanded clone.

CDR3 DNA: TGTGCCAGCAGAAGGACAGGGGTGAACACTGAAGCTTTCTTT; CDR3 protein: CASRRTGVNTEAFF; J gene: TRBJ1-1; clone size: .; D gene: TRBD1; V gene: TRBV6-6
CDR3 DNA: TGTGCCAGCAGTTTGGCAGGGGGCGCGTACGAGCAGTACTTC; CDR3 protein: CASSLAGGAYEQYF; J gene: TRBJ2-7; clone size: .; D gene: TRBD1; V gene: TRBV27
CDR3 DNA: TGTGCCAGCAGCTCCCTAGCGGTAAGCTCCTACGAGCAGTACTTC; CDR3 protein: CASSSLAVSSYEQYF; J gene: TRBJ2-7; clone size: .; D gene: TRBD2; V gene: TRBV7-8
CDR3 DNA: TGTGCCAGTAGTATCAGGGGATACACTGAAGCTTTCTTT; CDR3 protein: CASSIRGYTEAFF; J gene: TRBJ1-1; clone size: .; D gene: .; V gene: TRBV19
CDR3 DNA: TGCGCCAGCAGCGGGGACAGGGGGAATTCACCCCTCCACTTT; CDR3 protein: CASSGDRGNSPLHF; J gene: TRBJ1-6; clone size: .; D gene: TRBD1; V gene: TRBV4-1
CDR3 DNA: TGTGCCAGCAGTGAGGAGGGACAGGGGGATTATCCCCAGCATTTT; CDR3 protein: CASSEEGQGDYPQHF; J gene: TRBJ1-5; clone size: few; D gene: TRBD1; V gene: TRBV2
CDR3 DNA: TGTGCCAGCAGGGTGACCGGGACTACCCTGTACGAGCAGTACTTC; CDR3 protein: CASRVTGTTLYEQYF; J gene: TRBJ2-7; clone size: .; D gene: TRBD2; V gene: TRBV6-1
CDR3 DNA: TGTGCCAGTAGTATAGATTCAGTTCAGCCCCAGCATTTT; CDR3 protein: CASSIDSVQPQHF; J gene: TRBJ1-5; clone size: .; D gene: .; V gene: TRBV19
CDR3 DNA: TGTGCCAGCAGTTTGGGGGGAAGACTCCAAGAGACCCAGTACTTC; CDR3 protein: CASSLGGRLQETQYF; J gene: TRBJ2-5; clone size: .; D gene: .; V gene: TRBV28
CDR3 DNA: TGTGCCAGCCGCCCCGGGGGATACGAGCAGTACTTC; CDR3 protein: CASRPGGYEQYF; J gene: TRBJ2-7; clone size: .; D gene: .; V gene: TRBV5-8
CDR3 DNA: TGTGCCAGCAGCTTAGATAATTGGGCCTTTTTGCATTTT; CDR3 protein: CASSLDNWAFLHF; J gene: TRBJ1-3; clone size: few; D gene: .; V gene: TRBV11-2
CDR3 DNA: TGTGCCACCAGCATCAGGGCAGGGGCCACAGATACGCAGTATTTT; CDR3 protein: CATSIRAGATDTQYF; J gene: TRBJ2-3; clone size: few; D gene: .; V gene: TRBV15
CDR3 DNA: TGTGCCAGCAGCGCCCACCCAGACAGTCCCGGGGCCAACGTCCTGACTTTC; CDR3 protein: CASSAHPDSPGANVLTF; J gene: TRBJ2-6; clone size: .; D gene: .; V gene: TRBV9
CDR3 DNA: TGTGCCAGTAGTACGGACAGGGATGGGGACTATGGCTACACCTTC; CDR3 protein: CASSTDRDGDYGYTF; J gene: TRBJ1-2; clone size: .; D gene: TRBD1; V gene: TRBV19
CDR3 DNA: TGTGCCAGTCAGGCCGGGACTAGCGGACCGGGGCAGTTCTTC; CDR3 protein: CASQAGTSGPGQFF; J gene: TRBJ2-1; clone size: .; D gene: TRBD2; V gene: TRBV7-2
CDR3 DNA: TGTGCCAGCAGCCCCGGACAGGGCAAGCTGTTTTTT; CDR3 protein: CASSPGQGKLFF; J gene: TRBJ2-2; clone size: .; D gene: TRBD1; V gene: TRBV7-3
CDR3 DNA: TGCGCCAGCAGCTTGGGGACAGGGATTGGCGAGCAGTACTTC; CDR3 protein: CASSLGTGIGEQYF; J gene: TRBJ2-7; clone size: .; D gene: TRBD1; V gene: TRBV5-1
CDR3 DNA: TGTGCCAGCACCGGGACTATGGCCTACGAGCAGTACTTC; CDR3 protein: CASTGTMAYEQYF; J gene: TRBJ2-7; clone size: .; D gene: TRBD2; V gene: TRBV2
CDR3 DNA: TGCAGTGCTAGGTTTAACAATGAGCAGTTCTTC; CDR3 protein: CSARFNNEQFF; J gene: TRBJ2-1; clone size: .; D gene: .; V gene: TRBV20-1
CDR3 DNA: TGTGCCAGCAGCTTAGAAGGTAGCGGGGGACGTATGAACGAGCAGTACTTC; CDR3 protein: CASSLEGSGGRMNEQYF; J gene: TRBJ2-7; clone size: few; D gene: TRBD2; V gene: TRBV7-2
CDR3 DNA: TGCGCCAGCAGTCAATCTCCAGGGTGGCAGCCCCAGCATTTT; CDR3 protein: CASSQSPGWQPQHF; J gene: TRBJ1-5; clone size: .; D gene: .; V gene: TRBV23-1
CDR3 DNA: TGTGCCAGCAGTGGACTAGCGGGGGCGAACACCGGGGAGCTGTTTTTT; CDR3 protein: CASSGLAGANTGELFF; J gene: TRBJ2-2; clone size: .; D gene: TRBD2; V gene: TRBV6-1
CDR3 DNA: TGTGCCAGCAACCAGAACTATGGCTACACCTTC; CDR3 protein: CASNQNYGYTF; J gene: TRBJ1-2; clone size: .; D gene: .; V gene: TRBV6-1